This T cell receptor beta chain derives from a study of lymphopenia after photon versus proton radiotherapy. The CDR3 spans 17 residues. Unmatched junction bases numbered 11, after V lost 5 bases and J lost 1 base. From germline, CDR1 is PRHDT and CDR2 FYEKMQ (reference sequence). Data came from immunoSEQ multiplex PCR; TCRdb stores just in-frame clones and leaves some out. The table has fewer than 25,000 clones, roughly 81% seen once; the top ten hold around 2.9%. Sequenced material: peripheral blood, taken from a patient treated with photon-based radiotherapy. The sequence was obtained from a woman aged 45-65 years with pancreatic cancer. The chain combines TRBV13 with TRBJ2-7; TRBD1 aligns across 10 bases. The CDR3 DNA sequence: TGTGCCAGCAGCACCCGAGACGGGACAGGGGCGTCCTACGAGCAGTACTTC. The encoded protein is CASSTRDGTGASYEQYF.